A single sample is the source of the 27 T cell receptor beta chains below, sequenced in a study of T-cell memory formation after mild COVID-19. TCRdb reanalysed the 5' RACE reads using MiXCR and keeps one entry per CDR3 protein. This table holds 50,000 to 60,000 distinct CDR3 sequences, roughly 25% found once. The source material was PBMCs or a T cell subset sorted from them (not recorded which). The receptors were sampled from a man between 18 and 35 years old who had mild COVID-19 (a few samples of this study predate the infection). Cell type and time point are not known.

In its sample, this clonotype was seen many times. CDR3 sequence: CSALTGRGGADTQYF. Written as DNA, the CDR3 is TGCAGTGCTCTGACTGGGCGCGGGGGGGCCGATACGCAGTATTTT. V is TRBV20-1 and J is TRBJ2-3, with 9 bases identical to TRBD2. The CDR3 contains 15 residues. The germline V gene has CDR1 DFQATT and CDR2 SNEGSKA (reference sequence). V gave up 5 bases and J gave up 6 bases; unmatched junction bases: 12.

This clonotype turned up a few times. This chain connects TRBV6-2 or TRBV6-3 to TRBJ2-1; perhaps TRBD2 as D (5 bases). CDR1 and CDR2 from the germline V gene are MNHEY and SVGEGT. This CDR3 is 15 amino acids long. Trimming cost V 6 bases and J 0 bases, with 12 bases left between them. CDR3 bases: TGTGCCAGCAGGACGGATGGGAGCTCCTACAATGAGCAGTTCTTC. This gives the protein CASRTDGSSYNEQFF.

The chain links TRBV7-2 to TRBJ1-1; D is unresolved. The CDR3 sequence is 15 residues long. V was cut by 3 bases and J by 5 bases, with 16 bases left in between. CDR1 and CDR2 (germline): SGHTA, FQGNSA. The CDR3 sequence: CASSFGTKGGTEAFF. In DNA, the CDR3 is TGTGCCAGCAGCTTTGGTACGAAGGGAGGAACTGAAGCTTTCTTT.

The chain recombines TRBV20-1 with TRBJ1-2, with 7 bases identical to TRBD1. The CDR3 contains 13 residues. J was trimmed by 6 bases and V by 1 base; bases with no gene match: 5. Germline V gene sequence: CDR1 DFQATT, CDR2 SNEGSKA (reference sequence). CDR3 nucleotide sequence: TGCAGTGCTAGAGTGGGGACAGTGAATGGCTACACCTTC. The encoded protein is CSARVGTVNGYTF.

This clonotype was picked up many times. The V call is TRBV10-2, the J call TRBJ2-1; D is unresolved. Germline V gene data show CDR1 as WSHSY and CDR2 as SAAADI. The V end was cut by 4 bases, the J end by 4 bases, with 5 bases between. CDR3 length: 12 residues. CDR3 residues: CASSVNYNEQFF. The CDR3 DNA reads as TGCGCCAGCAGTGTAAATTACAATGAGCAGTTCTTC.

This clonotype was counted only a few times. The rearrangement links TRBV29-1 to TRBJ2-1; no clear D. With 4 bases removed from V and 6 bases from J, the gap between germline ends came to 7 bases. Germline values: CDR1 SQVTM, CDR2 ANQGSEA. The CDR3 is 11 residues long. CDR3 protein: CSVGGGNEQFF. Written as DNA, the CDR3 is TGCAGCGTTGGGGGTGGCAATGAGCAGTTCTTC.

This clonotype was observed a handful of times. The V and J genes are TRBV12-3 or TRBV12-4 and TRBJ2-7, with 7 bases fitting TRBD2. The CDR3 spans 13 residues. V was clipped by 5 bases and J by 2 bases; unmatched bases: 3. DNA of the CDR3: TGTGCCAGCAGTGGCCGGGGGGCCTACGAGCAGTACGTC. Its translation: CASSGRGAYEQYV.

The chain recombines TRBV12-3 or TRBV12-4 with TRBJ2-1; D is possibly TRBD1 or TRBD2 (5 bases each). The CDR3 runs 15 residues. V was shortened by 5 bases and J by 4 bases, with 15 bases between the two germline ends. As DNA, the CDR3 is TGTGCCAGCAGTCCCCCGGGACGAAAGTACAATGAGCAGTTCTTC. This codes for CASSPPGRKYNEQFF.

Ten or more counts support this clonotype. V gene TRBV15 combines with J gene TRBJ2-5, with D tentatively TRBD2 (6 bases). The CDR3 covers 16 residues. V lost 5 bases to trimming and J lost 6 bases, with 22 bases between them. CDR1 LNHNV and CDR2 YYDKDF come from the germline V gene (reference sequence). The DNA for the CDR3 is TGTGCCACCAGCCCCCTAGAAGGGGACTCTTCGCAGACCCAGTACTTC. Translated: CATSPLEGDSSQTQYF. Drawing the rest from reference TRBV15 and TRBJ2-5, the complete variable domain is DAMVIQNPRYQVTQFGKPVTLSCSQTLNHNVMYWYQQKSSQAPKLLFHYYDKDFNNEADTPDNFQSRRPNTSFCFLDIRSPGLGDTAMYLCATSPLEGDSSQTQYFGPGTRLLVL.

V usage is TRBV6-4 and J usage is TRBJ2-3; 12 nucleotides align to TRBD2. The V and J ends lost 6 bases and 5 bases, in that order; junction bases with no gene match: 6. Per the germline V gene, CDR1 is MRHNA and CDR2 is SNTAGT. The CDR3 spans 15 residues. The CDR3 is CASSVLAGGQDTQYF. The CDR3 nucleotides are TGTGCCAGCAGCGTACTAGCGGGGGGTCAAGATACGCAGTATTTT.

Only a few counts were recorded for this clonotype. The chain combines TRBV27 with TRBJ1-2; 8 bases line up with TRBD1. Germline CDR1 is MNHEY and CDR2 is SMNVEV (reference sequence). The CDR3 is 15 residues long. Trimming removed 0 bases from V and 8 bases from J; junction bases left unmatched: 8. DNA for the CDR3: TGTGCCAGCAGTTTATCCCCGGACAGGGCTGGGGGCTACACCTTC. This gives the protein CASSLSPDRAGGYTF.

The CDR3 protein is CASSISSAVGNTDTQYF. The CDR3 DNA reads TGTGCCAGCAGCATTAGCAGTGCCGTCGGAAACACAGATACGCAGTATTTT. The chain combines TRBV9 with TRBJ2-3, with D unresolved. Germline CDR1 is SGDLS and CDR2 is YYNGEE. This CDR3 comprises 17 residues. V was trimmed by 4 bases and J by 2 bases, leaving 20 bases between them.

The rearrangement uses TRBV4-3 and TRBJ1-2; a possible D gene is TRBD1 (5 bases). V lost 0 bases to trimming and J lost 12 bases, with 17 bases between them. The CDR3 spans 14 residues. In germline, CDR1 is LGHNA, CDR2 YSLEER. The CDR3 region is CASSQDPSGEVHTF. In DNA form, the CDR3 reads TGCGCCAGCAGCCAAGATCCTTCGGGGGAAGTCCACACCTTC.

This clonotype was counted between two and nine times. The chain recombines TRBV7-9 with TRBJ1-1; a weak D match, TRBD1 (5 bases). CDR1 and CDR2 from the germline V gene are SEHNR and FQNEAQ (reference sequence). With 4 bases removed from V and 5 bases from J, the gap between germline ends came to 17 bases. The CDR3 extends over 15 amino acids. The CDR3 region has the DNA TGTGCCAGCAGCTCCTCGACAGTCATGTCGACTGAAGCTTTCTTT. This codes for CASSSSTVMSTEAFF.

The rearrangement links TRBV15 to TRBJ2-1; D gene ambiguous. The length of the CDR3 is 13 residues. Trimming took 0 bases from V and 9 from J, leaving 9 bases between them. The germline V gene has CDR1 LNHNV and CDR2 YYDKDF (reference sequence). The CDR3 is CATSRDPRGEQFF. As DNA, the CDR3 is TGTGCCACCAGCAGAGATCCCCGCGGTGAGCAGTTCTTC. The full variable domain, completed using reference TRBV15 and TRBJ2-1, is DAMVIQNPRYQVTQFGKPVTLSCSQTLNHNVMYWYQQKSSQAPKLLFHYYDKDFNNEADTPDNFQSRRPNTSFCFLDIRSPGLGDTAMYLCATSRDPRGEQFFGPGTRLTVL.

In its sample, this clonotype was seen once. The chain carries TRBV14 and TRBJ1-1; D remains ambiguous. Trimming took off 0 bases at V and 1 base at J, with 9 bases between the two ends. The CDR3 runs to 15 residues. Germline V gene lookup returns CDR1 SGHDN and CDR2 FVKESK. The DNA for the CDR3 is TGTGCCAGCAGCCAAGATCTTTGGGGGAACACTGAAGCTTTCTTT. Residues: CASSQDLWGNTEAFF.

The chain recombines TRBV12-3 or TRBV12-4 with TRBJ2-7; 8 bases match TRBD1. V lost 5 bases to trimming and J lost 5 bases; unmatched junction nucleotides: 5. The CDR3 covers 13 residues. In nucleotides, the CDR3 is TGTGCCAGCAGTCTAGGGACAGGCGACGAGCAGTACTTC. It encodes CASSLGTGDEQYF.

With regard to this clonotype: A much bigger clone sits one base away, suggesting this may be a read error. V usage is TRBV6-1 and J usage is TRBJ2-1; the D gene is possibly TRBD2 (6 bases). Germline CDR1 and CDR2: MNHNS and SASEGT. The V end was cut by 3 bases, the J end by 8 bases, with 17 bases between. This CDR3 has 15 amino acids. CDR3 coding DNA: TGTGCCAGCAGTGAGAGTATCGGGGGTCCGGATGAGCAGTTCTTC. It encodes CASSESIGGPDEQFF.

This clonotype was counted only a few times. The J gene is TRBJ2-3, the V gene TRBV10-3; D may be TRBD2 (5 bases). V was shortened by 0 bases and J by 4 bases, with 8 bases between the two germline ends. The germline V gene encodes CDR1 ENHRY and CDR2 SYGVKD. The CDR3 is 14 residues long. CDR3 region: CAISESLAADTQYF. The DNA of the CDR3 is TGTGCCATCAGTGAGTCTCTAGCTGCAGATACGCAGTATTTT.

DNA for the CDR3: TGTGCCAGCAGCCCCAGTCGAAAAAGGAACAATGAGCAGTTCTTC. This sequence encodes CASSPSRKRNNEQFF. The rearrangement uses TRBV4-2 and TRBJ2-1; D unclear. Germline V lookup: CDR1 LGHNA, CDR2 YNFKEQ. The CDR3 has 15 residues. The ends were cut back, 4 bases at V and 5 bases at J, with 15 bases in the middle.

The rearrangement links TRBV7-7 to TRBJ2-5; perhaps D is TRBD1 or TRBD2 (5 bases each). CDR3 length: 17 amino acids. Germline V gives CDR1 SSHAT, CDR2 FNYEAQ (reference sequence). Trimming took 4 bases from V and 2 from J, leaving 20 bases between them. CDR3 bases: TGTGCCAGCAGCTATTGGGACGTGAGAGGGACGCAAGAGACCCAGTACTTC. Its translation: CASSYWDVRGTQETQYF.

This clonotype showed up just a few times. The rearrangement links TRBV6-6 to TRBJ2-7; D unresolved. Germline V gene lookup returns CDR1 MNHNY and CDR2 SVGAGI (reference sequence). CDR3 size: 12 residues. V gave up 8 bases and J gave up 0 bases, with 8 bases separating them. The DNA for the CDR3 is TGTGCCAGCTCCAGCTTCTCCTACGAGCAGTACGTC. Translating it yields CASSSFSYEQYV.

A few counts support this clonotype. The rearrangement links TRBV12-3 or TRBV12-4 to TRBJ2-3; the D gene is possibly TRBD2 (6 bases). This CDR3 region has 13 residues. The germline V and J ends were trimmed by 6 bases and 2 bases, with 9 bases remaining between them. This CDR3 reads CASSGSPTDTQYF. In nucleotides, the CDR3 is TGTGCCAGCAGCGGGAGCCCCACAGATACGCAGTATTTT.

This clonotype has more than one count but fewer than ten. CDR3 coding DNA: TGTGCCAGCAGTTACTCGATCCAGTTGGACAGCCCGTACAATGAGCAGTTCTTC. This gives the protein CASSYSIQLDSPYNEQFF. J is TRBJ2-1 and V is TRBV6-6; D is perhaps TRBD1 (6 bases). This CDR3 contains 18 residues. CDR1 and CDR2 from the germline V gene are MNHNY and SVGAGI (reference sequence). Trimming stripped 0 bases from V and 4 bases from J, with 19 bases between.

This clonotype was counted only a few times. The rearrangement joins TRBV12-3 or TRBV12-4 to TRBJ2-3, with D maybe TRBD2 (7 bases). Between the trimmed V and J ends, which lost 3 bases and 6 bases, there was a span of 10 bases. This CDR3 spans 13 amino acids. CDR3 in DNA: TGTGCCAGCAGTTTGGGGGGGCCCGATACGCAGTATTTT. This gives the protein CASSLGGPDTQYF.

This chain joins TRBV11-2 and TRBJ2-1; no clear D gene. Trimming shortened V by 8 bases and J by 7 bases, and 18 bases separated the two germline ends. Germline V gives CDR1 SGHAT, CDR2 FQNNGV. The CDR3 runs to 14 residues. The CDR3 is CASRSFPAANEQFF. The CDR3 region has the DNA TGTGCCAGCCGGTCCTTTCCTGCTGCTAATGAGCAGTTCTTC.

This clonotype has a handful of counts. The chain joins TRBV7-6 to TRBJ2-3; D call uncertain. V was shortened by 3 bases and J by 11 bases, with 12 bases between the two germline ends. Germline V gives CDR1 SGHVS, CDR2 FNYEAQ. The CDR3 runs to 12 residues. CDR3 sequence reads: CASSFESYLQYF. Here the CDR3 DNA reads TGTGCCAGCAGCTTTGAGTCCTATTTGCAGTATTTT.